Each of the 2 T cell receptor beta chains below was sequenced from the same sample in a study of response to subunit inactivated influenza vaccine. Each CDR3 protein is one row after TCRdb ran MiXCR on the RT-PCR reads. Of hundreds of thousands of distinct CDR3 sequences in the sample, 16% are singletons; the top ten hold over 2.5%. The sequencing used CD4+ T cells sorted from PBMCs, collected less than 25 months after vaccination. The receptor source for this set is a man between 50 and 69 years old who received an inactivated influenza vaccine.

At least ten counts were recorded for this clonotype. V is TRBV10-3 and J is TRBJ1-6, with D possibly TRBD1 on 5 matching bases. Germline V lookup: CDR1 ENHRY, CDR2 SYGVKD. Trimming removed 6 bases at V and 6 bases at J, with 9 bases between. This CDR3 has 13 residues. The CDR3 sequence: CAIRTGGNSPLHF. In DNA form, the CDR3 reads TGTGCCATCAGGACGGGGGGTAATTCACCCCTCCACTTT.

This clonotype was counted at least ten times. V gene TRBV29-1 combines with J gene TRBJ2-5, with 8 bases lining up with TRBD1. Germline V lookup: CDR1 SQVTM, CDR2 ANQGSEA. The CDR3 consists of 13 residues. V lost 5 bases, J lost 7 bases, and 9 bases stayed unmatched. The CDR3 here is CSVYRTGWRTQYF. CDR3 DNA: TGCAGCGTTTATAGGACAGGGTGGCGGACCCAGTACTTC.